This paragraph covers one T cell receptor beta chain sequence. As originally analysed: How many nucleated cells were present was estimated from reference gene primer amplification. Assay: immunoSEQ multiplex PCR; the TCRdb copy retains only in-frame clones and omits some. The DNA gave D and trimming, while V, J and clone size come from that table. The sample includes approximately 270,000 clones, around nine tenths of them seen just once. The data originate from a study of blood T cell repertoires in COVID-19. V lost 6 bases and J lost 11, with 13 bases in between. The CDR3 covers 11 residues. What was sequenced was peripheral blood. This chain links TRBV12-3 or TRBV12-4 with TRBJ1-1; D might be TRBD1 (6 bases). The sequence was collected from a man aged 35-49 years with active or convalescent COVID-19. The CDR3, as DNA: TGTGCCAGCAGCCCAGACAGGAGGGCTTTCTTT. The encoded protein is CASSPDRRAFF.